This T cell receptor (beta chain) was found in a study of blood T cell repertoires in COVID-19. Study as a whole: Some COVID-19 samples were acute and others convalescent; all came from the United States, Italy and Spain. PBMCs, B-cell-depleted T cells, or T cells provided the cDNA or gDNA that made up the material.

How the authors handled the data: Reference gene primer amplification gave estimated nucleated cell counts. Sequenced by immunoSEQ multiplex PCR; TCRdb stores in-frame clones only, minus some. V, J and clone size are taken as reported in that table, and D and trimming were inferred from the DNA itself. The table shows 300,000 to 450,000 clones, with over 65% occurring only once. The trim removed 5 bases at V and 6 bases at J, leaving 11 bases unmatched. The CDR3 spans 16 residues. Germline values: CDR1 KGHSH, CDR2 LQKENI. The specimen sequenced was peripheral blood. This receptor was taken from a human donor with acute or convalescent COVID-19. The donor label of this sample is uncertain. The chain is built from TRBV18 and TRBJ2-1; 9 nucleotides line up with TRBD1. The CDR3 loop reads CASSKQGAFYFNEQFF. For the CDR3, the DNA is TGTGCCAGCTCAAAACAGGGGGCGTTTTATTTCAATGAGCAGTTCTTC.